This is a list of T cell receptor beta chains from one sample in a study of response to subunit inactivated influenza vaccine. TCRdb reanalysed the RT-PCR reads using MiXCR and keeps one entry per CDR3 protein. Counted here are 700,000 to 900,000 distinct CDR3 sequences, 21% occurring once; the ten biggest clones make up 10%. Sequences were derived from PBMCs from blood, sampled 5 days after vaccination. The receptors come from a man between 45 and 60 years old who received an inactivated influenza vaccine. Each CDR3 is given with its conserved first and last residue. A D gene is named only where the DNA matches it firmly. A row's size may be missing; if present it is once, few, many or a size class.

j_call	d_call	v_call	clone_size	cdr3_nt	cdr3_aa
TRBJ2-7	NA	TRBV20-1	few	TGCAGTGCCAGGCCGGGACACGACTACGAGCAGTACTTC	CSARPGHDYEQYF
TRBJ1-1	TRBD1	TRBV7-8	NA	TGTGCCAGCAGCATCCAACAGGGGATGAACACTGAAGCTTTCTTT	CASSIQQGMNTEAFF
TRBJ1-1	TRBD1	TRBV20-1	NA	TGCAGTGTCATCTTGAGGGCAAGGGGGCTAAAGAACACTGAAGCTTTCTTT	CSVILRARGLKNTEAFF
TRBJ1-6	TRBD1	TRBV6-1	NA	TGTGCCAGCAGCCCATGGGAGACAGGGGTTAATTCACCCCTCCACTTT	CASSPWETGVNSPLHF
TRBJ1-1	NA	TRBV4-1	NA	TGCGCCAGCAGCCAAGATCCAGGTGGCAGTATGAACACTGAAGCTTTCTTT	CASSQDPGGSMNTEAFF
TRBJ2-5	TRBD2	TRBV20-1	few	TGCAGTGCTAGAGCTAGCGGGAAAGAGACCCAGTACTTC	CSARASGKETQYF
TRBJ2-1	NA	TRBV6-2/TRBV6-3	few	TGTGCCAGCAGTAGGAGCGGCGGGGACAATGAGCAGTTCTTC	CASSRSGGDNEQFF
TRBJ2-3	TRBD2	TRBV15	NA	TGTGCCACCAGCAGAGATCGGATAGCGGGGGGCACAGATACGCAGTATTTT	CATSRDRIAGGTDTQYF
TRBJ2-3	NA	TRBV7-2	NA	TGTGCCAGCAGCCGAGACTGGAAGGGTGATACGCAGTATTTT	CASSRDWKGDTQYF
TRBJ2-1	NA	TRBV30	many	TGTGCCTGGAAGAGACAGTGGTACAATGAGCAGTTCTTC	CAWKRQWYNEQFF
TRBJ2-3	NA	TRBV7-2	NA	TGTGCCAGCAGCAGGGTACAAGATACGCAGTATTTT	CASSRVQDTQYF
TRBJ2-7	NA	TRBV27	many	TGTGCCAGCAGTTTTCTCGGACTAAATCCCGAGCAGTACTTC	CASSFLGLNPEQYF
TRBJ2-1	TRBD2	TRBV4-3	many	TGCGCCAGCAGCCCAGGAAGGACTAGCGGGAGCAATGAGCAGTTCTTC	CASSPGRTSGSNEQFF
TRBJ2-1	TRBD2	TRBV27	few	TGTGCCAGCAGGCTAGCGGGAGGGGGGGAGCAGTTCTTC	CASRLAGGGEQFF
TRBJ2-7	TRBD1	TRBV10-3	NA	TGTGCCATCAGTCCACAGGGGACCGAGCAGTACTTC	CAISPQGTEQYF
TRBJ2-1	NA	TRBV29-1	NA	TGCAGCGTTGGCTCTTGGGTTGGTGAGCAGTTCTTC	CSVGSWVGEQFF
TRBJ2-1	NA	TRBV12-3/TRBV12-4	few	TGTGCCAGCAGTTTCATCCAGCAGGGGCAGTTCTTC	CASSFIQQGQFF
TRBJ2-1	TRBD2	TRBV4-3	NA	TGCGCCAGCAGCTCGAGGAGCGGGAGGGGGTTGAATGAGCAGTTCTTC	CASSSRSGRGLNEQFF
TRBJ2-2	NA	TRBV4-3	NA	TGCGCCAGCAGCCAAGAAAACAGACTAGACGCAAACACCGGGGAGCTGTTTTTT	CASSQENRLDANTGELFF
TRBJ1-1	TRBD1	TRBV5-1	NA	TGCGCCAGCAAAGGACAGGGGAGCACTGAAGCTTTCTTT	CASKGQGSTEAFF
TRBJ2-1	NA	TRBV18	NA	TGTGCCAGCTCACCGGGCTGGGATTCCTACAATGAGCAGTTCTTC	CASSPGWDSYNEQFF
TRBJ2-1	NA	TRBV7-9	many	TGTGCCAGCAGCCCCCGGTTCGGGACACCTTCCTACAATGAGCAGTTCTTC	CASSPRFGTPSYNEQFF
TRBJ2-2	NA	TRBV5-6	NA	TGTGCCAGCAGCTTGGTGGACGGGGGGCTGTTTTTT	CASSLVDGGLFF
TRBJ2-5	NA	TRBV4-3	NA	TGCGCCAGCAGCCAAGATTCGCGGGGGACCCAGTACTTC	CASSQDSRGTQYF
TRBJ2-2	NA	TRBV5-1	NA	TGCGCCAGCAGCGCCCTCAGGTTCTCCGGGGAGCTGTTTTTT	CASSALRFSGELFF
TRBJ2-5	NA	TRBV6-2/TRBV6-3	few	TGTGCCAGCAGTTACGGGGGCGCCCTAGAGACCCAGTACTTC	CASSYGGALETQYF
TRBJ2-2	TRBD2	TRBV28	NA	TGTGCCAGCAGTTCCCCGGTGGGCGGGAGCTGGACCGGGGAGCTGTTTTTT	CASSSPVGGSWTGELFF
TRBJ2-2	TRBD1	TRBV6-1	few	TGTGCCAGCAGTAGACAGGGGGCGGCCACCGGGGAGCTGTTTTTT	CASSRQGAATGELFF
TRBJ1-4	NA	TRBV12-3/TRBV12-4	few	TGTGCCAGCCGGAGGATGTTAACTAATGAAAAACTGTTTTTT	CASRRMLTNEKLFF
TRBJ2-1	TRBD2	TRBV6-2/TRBV6-3	few	TGTGCCAGCAGGCTTCTAGCGGGAGGCTACAATGAGCAGTTCTTC	CASRLLAGGYNEQFF
TRBJ1-1	NA	TRBV5-1	few	TGCGCCAGCAGCTTGGAGGGGAGGACTTTCTTT	CASSLEGRTFF
TRBJ1-2	TRBD1	TRBV12-3/TRBV12-4	NA	TGTGCCAGCAGTCTCCAGGGACAGAAGCCCGGCTACACCTTC	CASSLQGQKPGYTF
TRBJ2-5	NA	TRBV12-3/TRBV12-4	few	TGTGCCAGCAGTTCAACCTCGGTTTGGGAGACCCAGTACTTC	CASSSTSVWETQYF
TRBJ2-1	NA	TRBV18	once	TGTGCCAGCGTTTCACCCCAGCCGGGGACTCGCCACAATGAGCAGTTCTTC	CASVSPQPGTRHNEQFF
TRBJ2-2	TRBD1	TRBV6-1	NA	TGTGCCAGCAGCTGGACAGGGGAGTCCGGGGAGCTGTTTTTT	CASSWTGESGELFF
TRBJ1-5	NA	TRBV20-1	many	TGCAGTGCTTCTGACAGGTCCGGGCAGCCCCAGCATTTT	CSASDRSGQPQHF
TRBJ2-1	NA	TRBV20-1	NA	TGCAGTGCTAGGGGCTCGCGGACAAAGAACAATGAGCAGTTCTTC	CSARGSRTKNNEQFF
TRBJ1-2	NA	TRBV6-5	few	TGTGCCAGCAGTCAAGCCCCCTATGGCTACACCTTC	CASSQAPYGYTF
TRBJ2-5	NA	TRBV20-1	few	TGCAGTGCTACGGACAAACAAGAGACCCAGTACTTC	CSATDKQETQYF
TRBJ2-1	NA	TRBV7-6	few	TGTGCCAGCAGCTTAGACTCGATTCTGGATGAGCAGTTCTTC	CASSLDSILDEQFF
TRBJ2-1	TRBD2	TRBV4-3	few	TGCGCCAGCAGCACCCGATTTAGCGGGGGGGGCAACAATGAGCAGTTCTTC	CASSTRFSGGGNNEQFF
TRBJ2-2	TRBD1	TRBV28	NA	TGTGCCAGCAGTCTTGGACAGGGTATCGCCGCGAACACCGGGGAGCTGTTTTTT	CASSLGQGIAANTGELFF
TRBJ2-3	NA	TRBV7-2	NA	TGTGCCAGCAGCTCTGAAGGCGGGCAGTATTTT	CASSSEGGQYF
TRBJ1-4	TRBD1	TRBV20-1	NA	TGCAGTGCTAGAGATCGCCAGGGGGCAGGGGAAAAACTGTTTTTT	CSARDRQGAGEKLFF
TRBJ1-4	NA	TRBV4-1	NA	TGCGCCAGCAGCCAAGGCCCGACAGATACTAATGAAAAACTGTTTTTT	CASSQGPTDTNEKLFF
TRBJ2-1	TRBD2	TRBV11-2	few	TGTGCCAGCAGCTTGGAGCTTCTCTCTAGCGGGGGCAACAATGAGCAGTTCTTC	CASSLELLSSGGNNEQFF
TRBJ2-2	NA	TRBV11-2	NA	TGTGCCAGCAGCTCACAGACGGGGGCCCAGAACACCGGGGAGCTGTTTTTT	CASSSQTGAQNTGELFF
TRBJ2-1	TRBD1	TRBV12-3/TRBV12-4	NA	TGTGCCAGCACCCAGGGGGAGACCTCTTTCAATGAGCAGTTCTTC	CASTQGETSFNEQFF
TRBJ1-3	NA	TRBV14	NA	TGTGCCAGCAGCCAGCAGGGGTGGACTGGAAACACCATATATTTT	CASSQQGWTGNTIYF
TRBJ2-7	NA	TRBV28	many	TGTGCCAGCAGTGCGGTCTACGAGCAGTACTTC	CASSAVYEQYF
TRBJ2-7	NA	TRBV6-2/TRBV6-3	NA	TGTGCCAGCAGTTACTCCTACAGGGCCCAATACGAGCAGTACTTC	CASSYSYRAQYEQYF
TRBJ2-3	TRBD2	TRBV25-1	NA	TGTGCCGTACAGCGGGGAGCTAGCACAGATACGCAGTATTTT	CAVQRGASTDTQYF
TRBJ1-1	NA	TRBV20-1	NA	TGCAGTGCTAGAGTGGTAGGCAGCGAAGCTTTCTTT	CSARVVGSEAFF
TRBJ2-7	TRBD2	TRBV5-1	few	TGCGCCAGCAGCTTCCTAGCGGGGGGCGACGAGCAGTACTTC	CASSFLAGGDEQYF
TRBJ2-1	NA	TRBV30	many	TGTGCCTGGAGTGGTGTCAGACCCTACAATGAGCAGTTCTTC	CAWSGVRPYNEQFF
TRBJ2-6	TRBD2	TRBV10-3	few	TGTGCCATCAGTAAGGGACTAGCGGGAGTTGGGGCCAACGTCCTGACTTTC	CAISKGLAGVGANVLTF
TRBJ2-7	TRBD2	TRBV7-2	few	TGTGCCAGCAGCCCCGGACTAGCGGGAGTCGAGCAGTACTTC	CASSPGLAGVEQYF